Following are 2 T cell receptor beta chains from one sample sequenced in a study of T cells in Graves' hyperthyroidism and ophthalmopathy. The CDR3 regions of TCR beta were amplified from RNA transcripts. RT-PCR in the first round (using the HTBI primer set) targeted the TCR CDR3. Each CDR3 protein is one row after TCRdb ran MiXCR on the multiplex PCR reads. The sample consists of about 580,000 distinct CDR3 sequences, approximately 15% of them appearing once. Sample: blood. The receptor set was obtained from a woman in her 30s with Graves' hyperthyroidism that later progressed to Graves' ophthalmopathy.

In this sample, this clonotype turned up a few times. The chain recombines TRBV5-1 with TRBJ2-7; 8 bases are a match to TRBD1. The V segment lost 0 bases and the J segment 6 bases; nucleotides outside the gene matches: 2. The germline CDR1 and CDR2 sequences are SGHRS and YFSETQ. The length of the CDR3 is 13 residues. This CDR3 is CASSLDRGAEQYF. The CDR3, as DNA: TGCGCCAGCAGCTTGGACAGGGGGGCCGAGCAGTACTTC.

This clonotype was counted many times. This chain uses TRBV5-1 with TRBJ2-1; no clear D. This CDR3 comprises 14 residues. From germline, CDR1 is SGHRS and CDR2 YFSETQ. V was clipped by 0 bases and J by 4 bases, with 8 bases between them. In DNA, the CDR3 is TGCGCCAGCAGCTTGGGTTACCGGTACAATGAGCAGTTCTTC. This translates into CASSLGYRYNEQFF. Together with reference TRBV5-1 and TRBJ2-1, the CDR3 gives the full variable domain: KAGVTQTPRYLIKTRGQQVTLSCSPISGHRSVSWYQQTPGQGLQFLFEYFSETQRNKGNFPGRFSGRQFSNSRSEMNVSTLELGDSALYLCASSLGYRYNEQFFGPGTRLTVL.